The clone carrying this TCR beta chain has only one observation. While infection was still active, Seattle patients were enrolled and then followed longitudinally. The entry originates in a study of blood T cell repertoires in COVID-19. Turning to the study itself: The analysed material was cDNA or gDNA that came from T cells, B-cell-depleted T cells, or PBMCs.

Per the study methods: Reference gene primer amplification gave estimated nucleated cell counts. Assay used: immunoSEQ multiplex PCR; TCRdb lists only in-frame clones, some missing. The D gene and trimming were derived from the DNA, and the V and J assignments and clone size from that table. In the table there are 200,000 to 300,000 clones, about 91% of which are singletons. This receptor was identified in a person under 35 with COVID-19, enrolled during active disease. The sequencing sample was made of peripheral blood.

CDR3 sequence reads: CASSEAAQPQHF. CDR3 coding DNA: TGTGCCAGCAGTGAAGCGGCTCAGCCCCAGCATTTT. The rearrangement joins TRBV2 to TRBJ1-5; no firm D call. Deletions cut 0 bases from V and 6 bases from J, with 3 bases between. The CDR3 spans 12 residues. CDR1 is SNHLY, CDR2 FYNNEI, per germline.